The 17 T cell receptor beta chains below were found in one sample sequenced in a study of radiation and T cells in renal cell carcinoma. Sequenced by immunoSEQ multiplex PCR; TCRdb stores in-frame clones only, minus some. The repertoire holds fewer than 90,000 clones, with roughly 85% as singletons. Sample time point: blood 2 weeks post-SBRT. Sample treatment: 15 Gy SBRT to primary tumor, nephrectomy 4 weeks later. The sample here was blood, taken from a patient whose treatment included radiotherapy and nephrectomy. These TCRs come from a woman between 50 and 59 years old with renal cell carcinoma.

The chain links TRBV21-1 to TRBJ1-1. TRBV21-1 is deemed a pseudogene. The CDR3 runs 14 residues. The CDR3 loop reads CASSTRGANTEAFF. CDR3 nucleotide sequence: TGTGCCAGCAGCACGCGGGGTGCGAACACTGAAGCTTTCTTT.

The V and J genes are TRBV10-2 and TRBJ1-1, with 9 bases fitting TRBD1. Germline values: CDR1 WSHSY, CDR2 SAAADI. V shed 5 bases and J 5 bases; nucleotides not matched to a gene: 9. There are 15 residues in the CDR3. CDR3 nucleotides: TGCGCCAGCAGTAAGCCGGGACAGGGTCTTACTGAAGCTTTCTTT. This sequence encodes CASSKPGQGLTEAFF.

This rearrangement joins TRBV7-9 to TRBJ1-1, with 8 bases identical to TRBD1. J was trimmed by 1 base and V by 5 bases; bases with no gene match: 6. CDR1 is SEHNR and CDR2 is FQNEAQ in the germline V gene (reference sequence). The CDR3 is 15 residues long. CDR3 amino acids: CASSKDRVSNTEAFF. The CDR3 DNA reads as TGTGCCAGCAGCAAGGACAGGGTCTCGAACACTGAAGCTTTCTTT.

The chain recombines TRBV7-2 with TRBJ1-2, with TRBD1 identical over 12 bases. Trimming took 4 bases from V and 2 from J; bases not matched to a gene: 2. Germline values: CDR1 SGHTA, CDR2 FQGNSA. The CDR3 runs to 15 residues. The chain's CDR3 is CASSSGTGGNYGYTF. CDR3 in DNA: TGTGCCAGCAGCTCTGGGACAGGGGGCAACTATGGCTACACCTTC.

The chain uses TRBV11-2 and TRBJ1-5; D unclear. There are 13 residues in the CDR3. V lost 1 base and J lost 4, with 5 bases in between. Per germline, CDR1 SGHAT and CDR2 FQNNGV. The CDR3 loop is CASSLAGNQPQHF. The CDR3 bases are TGTGCCAGCAGCTTAGCTGGGAATCAGCCCCAGCATTTT.

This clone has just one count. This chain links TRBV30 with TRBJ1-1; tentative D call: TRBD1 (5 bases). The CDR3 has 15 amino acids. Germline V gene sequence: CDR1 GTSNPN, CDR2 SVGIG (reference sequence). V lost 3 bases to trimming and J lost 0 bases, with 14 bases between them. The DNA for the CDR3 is TGTGCCTGGAGAGGGGAAACAGGTTTGAACACTGAAGCTTTCTTT. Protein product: CAWRGETGLNTEAFF.

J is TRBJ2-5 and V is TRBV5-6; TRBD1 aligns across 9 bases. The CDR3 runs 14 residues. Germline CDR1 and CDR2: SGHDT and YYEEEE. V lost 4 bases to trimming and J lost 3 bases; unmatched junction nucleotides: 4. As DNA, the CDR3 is TGTGCCAGCAGCCCGGGGACAGGGAAAGAGACCCAGTACTTC. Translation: CASSPGTGKETQYF.

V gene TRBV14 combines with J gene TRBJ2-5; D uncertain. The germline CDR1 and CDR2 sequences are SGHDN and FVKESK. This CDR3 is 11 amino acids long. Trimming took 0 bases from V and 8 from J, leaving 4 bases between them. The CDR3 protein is CASSQEVTQYF. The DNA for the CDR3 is TGTGCCAGCAGCCAAGAGGTAACCCAGTACTTC.

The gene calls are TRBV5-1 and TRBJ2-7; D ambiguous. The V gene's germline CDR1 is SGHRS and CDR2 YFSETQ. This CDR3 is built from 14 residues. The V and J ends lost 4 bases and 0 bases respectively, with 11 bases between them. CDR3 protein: CASSTRTGSYEQYF. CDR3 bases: TGCGCCAGCAGCACCCGGACCGGCTCCTACGAGCAGTACTTC.

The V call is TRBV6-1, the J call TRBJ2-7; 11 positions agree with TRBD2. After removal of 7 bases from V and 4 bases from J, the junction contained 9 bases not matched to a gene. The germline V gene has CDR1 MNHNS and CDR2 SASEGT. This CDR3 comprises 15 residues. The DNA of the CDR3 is TGTGCCAGCATTCCAGTCCTAGCGGGGGGATACGAGCAGTACTTC. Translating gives CASIPVLAGGYEQYF.

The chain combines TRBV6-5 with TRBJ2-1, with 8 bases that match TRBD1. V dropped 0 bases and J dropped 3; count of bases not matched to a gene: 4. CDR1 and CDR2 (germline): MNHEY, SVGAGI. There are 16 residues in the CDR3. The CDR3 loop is CASSYSAGTGYNEQFF. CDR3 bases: TGTGCCAGCAGTTACTCTGCCGGGACAGGCTACAATGAGCAGTTCTTC.

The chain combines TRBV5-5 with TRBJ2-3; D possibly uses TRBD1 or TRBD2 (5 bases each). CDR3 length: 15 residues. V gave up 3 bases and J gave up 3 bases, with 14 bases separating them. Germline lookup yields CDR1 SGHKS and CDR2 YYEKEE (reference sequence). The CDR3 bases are TGTGCCAGCAGCTGGGACGGGGATAAGACAGATACGCAGTATTTT. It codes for CASSWDGDKTDTQYF.

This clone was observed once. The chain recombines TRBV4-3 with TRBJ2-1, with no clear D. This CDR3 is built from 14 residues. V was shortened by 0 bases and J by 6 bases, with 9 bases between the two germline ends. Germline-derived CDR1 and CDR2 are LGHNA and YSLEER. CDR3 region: CASSQDLPPNEQFF. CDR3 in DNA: TGCGCCAGCAGCCAAGACTTACCCCCCAATGAGCAGTTCTTC.

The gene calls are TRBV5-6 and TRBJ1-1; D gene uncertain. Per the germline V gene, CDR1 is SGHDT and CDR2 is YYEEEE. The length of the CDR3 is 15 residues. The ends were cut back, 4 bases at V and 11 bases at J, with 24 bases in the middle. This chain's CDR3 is CASSLRRLVALSAFF. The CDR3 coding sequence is TGTGCCAGCAGCCTGAGACGGCTGGTGGCCTTGAGTGCTTTCTTT.

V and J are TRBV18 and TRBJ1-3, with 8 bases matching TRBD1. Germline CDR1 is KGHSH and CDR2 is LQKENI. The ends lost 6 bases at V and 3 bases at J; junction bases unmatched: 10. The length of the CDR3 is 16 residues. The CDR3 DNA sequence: TGTGCCAGCTCCCGGGACAGGACCGAAGGTGGAAACACCATATATTTT. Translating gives CASSRDRTEGGNTIYF. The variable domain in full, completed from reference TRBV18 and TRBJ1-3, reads NAGVMQNPRHLVRRRGQEARLRCSPMKGHSHVYWYRQLPEEGLKFMVYLQKENIIDESGMPKERFSAEFPKEGPSILRIQQVVRGDSAAYFCASSRDRTEGGNTIYFGEGSWLTVV.

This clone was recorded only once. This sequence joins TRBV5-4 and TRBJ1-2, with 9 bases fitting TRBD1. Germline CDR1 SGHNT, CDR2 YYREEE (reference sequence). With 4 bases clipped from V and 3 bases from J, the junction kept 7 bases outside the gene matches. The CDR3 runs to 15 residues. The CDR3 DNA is TGTGCCAGCAGCCCCCGGACAGGGGCTGACTATGGCTACACCTTC. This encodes CASSPRTGADYGYTF. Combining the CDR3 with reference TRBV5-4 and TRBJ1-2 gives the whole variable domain ETGVTQSPTHLIKTRGQQVTLRCSSQSGHNTVSWYQQALGQGPQFIFQYYREEENGRGNFPPRFSGLQFPNYSSELNVNALELDDSALYLCASSPRTGADYGYTFGSGTRLTVV.

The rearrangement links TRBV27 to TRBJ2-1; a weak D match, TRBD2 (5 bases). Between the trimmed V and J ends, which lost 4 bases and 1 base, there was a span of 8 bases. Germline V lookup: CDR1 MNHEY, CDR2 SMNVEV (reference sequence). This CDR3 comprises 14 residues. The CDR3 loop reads CASSSGVSYNEQFF. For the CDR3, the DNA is TGTGCCAGCAGTTCCGGGGTATCCTACAATGAGCAGTTCTTC.